This is a list of T cell receptor beta chains from one sample in a study of control samples from healthy donors and cancer patients. TCRdb's table, derived via immunoSEQ multiplex PCR, lists solely in-frame clones and lacks some. Of 150,000 or so clones listed, about 94% were seen once; the top ten hold about 5%. Sequencing was done on a sample of blood. The receptor set was obtained from a man aged 35 to 55 in good health. CDR3s include the opening cysteine and the closing phenylalanine or tryptophan. Clone size is given for some rows only: seen once, a few or many times, or a class if the clone is expanded.

J gene,clone size,V gene,CDR3 protein
TRBJ1-2,NA,TRBV4-1,CASSPSTGMDYGYTF
TRBJ2-7,once,TRBV9,CASSVEATYEQYF
TRBJ1-1,NA,TRBV19,CASRPTGGWLEAFF
TRBJ1-6,NA,TRBV4-3,CASSQDRATPLHF
TRBJ2-3,once,TRBV6-5,CASRSGTGGDTQYF
TRBJ2-3,NA,TRBV4-2,CASSQAPTSTDTQYF
TRBJ1-2,NA,TRBV18,CASSLDRGLGYGYTF
TRBJ1-1,NA,TRBV6-1,CASSEGLGNTEAFF
TRBJ2-7,once,TRBV29-1,CSGDSPLYEQYF
TRBJ1-2,NA,TRBV28,CASSSFGSGTGYGYTF
TRBJ2-3,NA,TRBV7-8,CASSFPAGPFTDTQYF
TRBJ1-2,NA,TRBV28,CASSLGDREDYGYTF
TRBJ1-1,NA,TRBV3-1/TRBV3-2,CASRHRAGDTEAFF
TRBJ2-2,NA,TRBV6-2/TRBV6-3,CASSYSGNTGELFF
TRBJ2-6,NA,TRBV5-8,CASSFSTGANVLTF
TRBJ2-7,NA,TRBV11-2,CASSFRGNEQYF
TRBJ1-1,NA,TRBV9,CASSVEGSMNTEAFF
TRBJ1-2,NA,TRBV28,CASSFRQGYTF
TRBJ2-5,NA,TRBV24-1,CATSDSEVRETQYF
TRBJ1-1,NA,TRBV4-3,CASSDNAEAFF
TRBJ2-2,NA,TRBV2,CASSRDRTVGELFF
TRBJ2-1,NA,TRBV5-1,CASSKGDPWDEQFF
TRBJ1-6,NA,TRBV30,CAWSVLTGDNSPLHF
TRBJ1-4,NA,TRBV27,CASSRNRKEKLFF
TRBJ2-3,once,TRBV5-6,CASSRGDTQYF
TRBJ2-3,few,TRBV5-6,CASSLPAGRTDTQYF
TRBJ1-4,NA,TRBV6-6,CASSYSEREKLFF
TRBJ1-6,NA,TRBV30,CAWSGSYNSPLHF
TRBJ1-6,NA,TRBV19,CASSGLWTVNSPLHF
TRBJ1-1,NA,TRBV24-1,CATRQTVNTEAFF